This T cell receptor beta chain was recorded in a study of blood T cell repertoires in COVID-19. The V gene's germline CDR1 is SGHRS and CDR2 YFSETQ. J lost 7 bases, V lost 5 bases, and 11 bases had no gene match. This CDR3 contains 15 residues. Some clones are missing from TCRdb's copy, which holds only in-frame ones; the method was immunoSEQ multiplex PCR. The sample yields hundreds of thousands of clones, approximately 91% seen once. The V and J genes are TRBV5-1 and TRBJ1-2; 10 nucleotides align to TRBD1. This clonotype was sampled from a woman aged 30 to 39 who had recovered from COVID-19. The sequencing input was PBMCs or T cells enriched from blood (not recorded which). CDR3 protein: CASRSPGQGGFGYTF. The CDR3 DNA follows: TGCGCCAGCAGGTCGCCCGGACAGGGGGGTTTTGGCTACACCTTC.